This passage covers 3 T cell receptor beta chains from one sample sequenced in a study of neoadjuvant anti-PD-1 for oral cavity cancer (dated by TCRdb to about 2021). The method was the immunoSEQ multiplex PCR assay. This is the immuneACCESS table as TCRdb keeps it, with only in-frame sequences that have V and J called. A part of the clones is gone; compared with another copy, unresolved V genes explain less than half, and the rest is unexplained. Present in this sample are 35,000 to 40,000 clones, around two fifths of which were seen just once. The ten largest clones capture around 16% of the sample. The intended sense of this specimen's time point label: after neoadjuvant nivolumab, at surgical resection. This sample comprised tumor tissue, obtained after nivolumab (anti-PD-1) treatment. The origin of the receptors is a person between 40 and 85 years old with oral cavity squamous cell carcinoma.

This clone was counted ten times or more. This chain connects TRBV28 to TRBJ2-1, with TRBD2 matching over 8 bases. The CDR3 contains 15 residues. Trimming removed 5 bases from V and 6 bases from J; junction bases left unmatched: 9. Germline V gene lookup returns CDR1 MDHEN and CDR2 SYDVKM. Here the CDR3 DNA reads TGTGCCAGCAGTCCAGCGGGAGTTGGTGTCAATGAGCAGTTCTTC. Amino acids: CASSPAGVGVNEQFF.

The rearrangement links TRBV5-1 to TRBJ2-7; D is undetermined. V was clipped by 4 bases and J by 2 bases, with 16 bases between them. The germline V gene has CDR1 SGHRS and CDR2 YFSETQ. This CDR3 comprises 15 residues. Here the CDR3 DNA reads TGCGCCAGCAGCCTATGGACGGACCCAACCTACGAGCAGTACTTC. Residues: CASSLWTDPTYEQYF.

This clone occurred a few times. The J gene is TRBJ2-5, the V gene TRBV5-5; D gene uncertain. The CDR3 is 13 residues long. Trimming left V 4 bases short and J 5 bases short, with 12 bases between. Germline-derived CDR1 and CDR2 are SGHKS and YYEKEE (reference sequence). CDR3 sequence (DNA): TGTGCCAGCAGCACCCCTTTAGGGGAGACCCAGTACTTC. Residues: CASSTPLGETQYF.